What follows are 26 T cell receptor beta chains derived from one specimen sequenced in a study of T cells in Graves' hyperthyroidism and ophthalmopathy. Regions amplified from RNA transcripts were the TCR beta CDR3 regions. When the TCR CDR3 underwent first-round RT-PCR, the HTBI primer set was used. TCRdb ran MiXCR on the multiplex PCR reads and lists one entry per CDR3 protein. The repertoire includes roughly 500,000 distinct CDR3 sequences, 46% of them detected once, and about 43% sits in the top ten. The specimen sequenced was peripheral blood or thyroid tissue (not recorded which). These receptors originate from an adult woman with Graves' disease, either hyperthyroidism or ophthalmopathy (not recorded which).

The chain has TRBV11-2 and TRBJ2-5; TRBD1 aligns across 7 bases. The germline V gene encodes CDR1 SGHAT and CDR2 FQNNGV. This CDR3 spans 15 amino acids. J lost 5 bases, V lost 2 bases, and 8 bases had no gene match. In DNA, the CDR3 is TGTGCCAGCAGCTTATATGACAGGGTAGGGGAGACCCAGTACTTC. Translating gives CASSLYDRVGETQYF.

At least ten counts were recorded for this clonotype. The rearrangement joins TRBV4-2 to TRBJ1-5, with TRBD1 matching 7 bases. The ends lost 3 bases at V and 2 bases at J; junction bases unmatched: 4. The CDR3 length is 15 residues. Germline CDR1 LGHNA, CDR2 YNFKEQ. The CDR3 DNA follows: TGTGCCAGCAGCCAGCCCACAGGGGGCAATCAGCCCCAGCATTTT. This codes for CASSQPTGGNQPQHF.

V usage is TRBV15 and J usage is TRBJ2-2; a possible D gene is TRBD1 (6 bases). The CDR3 contains 14 residues. CDR1 LNHNV and CDR2 YYDKDF come from the germline V gene (reference sequence). Trimming shortened V by 3 bases and J by 6 bases, and 11 bases separated the two germline ends. The CDR3 coding sequence is TGTGCCACCAGCAGGACCGACAGGTCCGGGGAGCTGTTTTTT. Its translation is CATSRTDRSGELFF.

Ten or more counts support this clonotype. The V and J genes are TRBV7-2 and TRBJ1-1, with 9 nucleotides matching TRBD1. The CDR3 extends over 15 amino acids. V gave up 4 bases and J gave up 3 bases; unmatched junction bases: 6. Germline loops: CDR1 SGHTA, CDR2 FQGNSA. In DNA, the CDR3 is TGTGCCAGCAGCTCACTCGGACAGGGGTACACTGAAGCTTTCTTT. Amino acids: CASSSLGQGYTEAFF.

The chain couples TRBV6-1 to TRBJ2-3; the match to TRBD2 covers 7 bases. V was clipped by 7 bases and J by 4 bases; unmatched bases: 11. Germline-derived CDR1 and CDR2 are MNHNS and SASEGT. CDR3 length: 15 residues. The CDR3 sequence: CASNQLAPGADTQYF. CDR3 DNA sequence: TGTGCCAGCAATCAACTAGCGCCGGGCGCAGATACGCAGTATTTT.

This clonotype was detected a few times. The chain couples TRBV7-2 to TRBJ1-6, with a tentative D call TRBD1 (5 bases). Deletions cut 2 bases from V and 9 bases from J, with 11 bases between. This CDR3 has 14 amino acids. The germline V gene has CDR1 SGHTA and CDR2 FQGNSA. The CDR3 DNA is TGTGCCAGCAGCTTACTCCCAGGGCGTTCACCCCTCCACTTT. Its protein product is CASSLLPGRSPLHF. Filled out from reference TRBV7-2 and TRBJ1-6, the complete variable domain reads GAGVSQSPSNKVTEKGKDVELRCDPISGHTALYWYRQSLGQGLEFLIYFQGNSAPDKSGLPSDRFSAERTGGSVSTLTIQRTQQEDSAVYLCASSLLPGRSPLHFGNGTRLTVT.

In its sample, this clonotype was seen many times. The chain has TRBV7-2 and TRBJ2-7, with no clear D. This CDR3 contains 12 residues. The germline V and J ends were trimmed by 8 bases and 4 bases, with 12 bases remaining between them. CDR1 is SGHTA and CDR2 is FQGNSA in the germline V gene. The CDR3: CASGAYGYEQYF. The DNA for the CDR3 is TGTGCCAGCGGAGCTTATGGTTACGAGCAGTACTTC.

This chain uses TRBV5-1 with TRBJ2-3, with D perhaps TRBD1 (5 bases). The CDR3 length is 14 residues. Trimming removed 4 bases at V and 2 bases at J, with 11 bases between. Germline V lookup: CDR1 SGHRS, CDR2 YFSETQ. The CDR3 DNA sequence: TGCGCCAGCAGCCCCGACAGCCCCACAGATACGCAGTATTTT. It translates to CASSPDSPTDTQYF.

The chain is built from TRBV15 and TRBJ2-5; 10 bases fit TRBD1. The CDR3 consists of 17 residues. Unmatched junction bases numbered 7, after V lost 0 bases and J lost 3 bases. CDR1 is LNHNV, CDR2 YYDKDF, per germline (reference sequence). The CDR3 sequence: CATSRDEEDRGKETQYF. The CDR3 coding sequence is TGTGCCACCAGCAGAGATGAGGAGGACAGGGGGAAAGAGACCCAGTACTTC.

This clonotype has just a few counts. The chain combines TRBV6-5 with TRBJ1-6; D is ambiguous. Germline CDR1 MNHEY, CDR2 SVGAGI. The V end was cut by 0 bases, the J end by 7 bases, with 13 bases between. This CDR3 has 16 amino acids. The CDR3 bases are TGTGCCAGCAGTTACTCGTTCCGGGCCCTAAATTCACCCCTCCACTTT. Amino acids: CASSYSFRALNSPLHF.

This clonotype appeared a few times. The chain employs TRBV4-1 and TRBJ1-1; perhaps TRBD1 as D (6 bases). Germline V CDR1 and CDR2: MGHRA, YSYEKL. There are 15 residues in the CDR3. V was shortened by 3 bases and J by 1 base, with 12 bases between the two germline ends. The CDR3 region has the DNA TGCGCCAGCAGCCATTCAGGACAGACGAACACTGAAGCTTTCTTT. This sequence encodes CASSHSGQTNTEAFF.

Points on this clonotype: This may be a read error, as it is one base from a much larger clone. The chain carries TRBV10-3 and TRBJ2-3; 10 bases map to TRBD2. The junction had 12 bases not matched to a gene; V was cut back by 11 bases and J by 4 bases. The CDR3 has 15 residues. Germline assignment: CDR1 ENHRY and CDR2 SYGVKD. The CDR3 nucleotides are TGTGCCGTCGCCCAGCGGGAGGGCCGGGCAGATACGCAGTATTTT. Its translation: CAVAQREGRADTQYF.

The sample holds many counts of this clonotype. This sequence joins TRBV14 and TRBJ1-1; 7 bases are shared with TRBD1. This CDR3 is 18 amino acids long. The junction had 10 bases not matched to a gene; V was cut back by 0 bases and J by 0 bases. Germline V CDR1 and CDR2: SGHDN, FVKESK. The CDR3 region has the DNA TGTGCCAGCAGCCAAGATAGTTCGGGACAGTATTTGAACACTGAAGCTTTCTTT. This gives the protein CASSQDSSGQYLNTEAFF.

The chain uses TRBV9 and TRBJ1-4; 8 bases map to TRBD1. The CDR3 totals 15 residues. J lost 4 bases, V lost 0 bases, and 2 bases had no gene match. Germline lookup yields CDR1 SGDLS and CDR2 YYNGEE. CDR3 in amino acids: CASSVEGQVNEKLFF. CDR3 bases: TGTGCCAGCAGCGTAGAGGGACAGGTTAATGAAAAACTGTTTTTT.

The V gene is TRBV7-3, the J gene TRBJ1-5; D uncertain. The CDR3 consists of 17 residues. V was clipped by 2 bases and J by 3 bases, with 17 bases between them. Germline V gene data show CDR1 as SGHTA and CDR2 as FQGTGA. The DNA of the CDR3 is TGTGCCAGCAGCTTAGATCCTCCTCATCTGGACAATCAGCCCCAGCATTTT. Protein product: CASSLDPPHLDNQPQHF. The full variable domain, with the rest looked up from reference TRBV7-3 and TRBJ1-5, is GAGVSQTPSNKVTEKGKYVELRCDPISGHTALYWYRQSLGQGPEFLIYFQGTGAADDSGLPNDRFFAVRPEGSVSTLKIQRTERGDSAVYLCASSLDPPHLDNQPQHFGDGTRLSIL.

This chain joins TRBV7-9 and TRBJ1-1, with 9 bases identical to TRBD1. The junction had 7 bases not matched to a gene; V was cut back by 5 bases and J by 0 bases. CDR1 is SEHNR and CDR2 is FQNEAQ in the germline V gene (reference sequence). The CDR3 contains 16 residues. CDR3 bases: TGTGCCAGCAGCCGCCGGGACAGGGTAGTGAACACTGAAGCTTTCTTT. Translated: CASSRRDRVVNTEAFF. The complete variable domain, with remaining parts taken from reference TRBV7-9 and TRBJ1-1, reads DTGVSQNPRHKITKRGQNVTFRCDPISEHNRLYWYRQTLGQGPEFLTYFQNEAQLEKSRLLSDRFSAERPKGSFSTLEIQRTEQGDSAMYLCASSRRDRVVNTEAFFGQGTRLTVV.

The rearrangement links TRBV29-1 to TRBJ2-2; D is unresolved. V shed 1 base and J shed 9 bases, with 21 bases lying between them. The CDR3 is made up of 16 amino acids. Germline CDR1 is SQVTM and CDR2 is ANQGSEA. The CDR3 sequence: CSVEGGTVYERRELFF. CDR3 in DNA: TGCAGCGTTGAAGGGGGAACAGTGTACGAGAGAAGGGAGCTGTTTTTT.

V and J are TRBV7-6 and TRBJ2-7, with D tentatively TRBD2 (5 bases). This CDR3 contains 15 residues. The V end was cut by 5 bases, the J end by 2 bases, with 16 bases between. Germline assignment: CDR1 SGHVS and CDR2 FNYEAQ. In nucleotides, the CDR3 is TGTGCCAGCAGCCCCACACCCAAGGGAGCCTACGAGCAGTACTTC. It encodes CASSPTPKGAYEQYF.

This clonotype has ten or more counts. J is TRBJ1-2 and V is TRBV20-1; the match to TRBD1 covers 7 bases. The CDR3 has 13 amino acids. The germline V gene encodes CDR1 DFQATT and CDR2 SNEGSKA (reference sequence). Losses at the gene ends were 5 bases for V and 4 bases for J; bases not matched to a gene: 7. The CDR3 here is CSASDRNSYGYTF. The CDR3 nucleotides are TGCAGTGCTTCGGACAGGAATTCCTATGGCTACACCTTC.

The chain is built from TRBV29-1 and TRBJ1-2; D gene ambiguous. This CDR3 is built from 12 residues. V lost 5 bases and J lost 8, with 15 bases in between. Germline CDR1 is SQVTM and CDR2 is ANQGSEA. The CDR3 sequence is CSVYIRAGGYTF. CDR3 sequence (DNA): TGCAGCGTTTATATCAGAGCGGGGGGCTACACCTTC. The whole variable domain, filled in from reference TRBV29-1 and TRBJ1-2, reads SAVISQKPSRDICQRGTSLTIQCQVDSQVTMMFWYRQQPGQSLTLIATANQGSEATYESGFVIDKFPISRPNLTFSTLTVSNMSPEDSSIYLCSVYIRAGGYTFGSGTRLTVV.

The sample holds many counts of this clonotype. The rearrangement uses TRBV24-1 and TRBJ1-4, with D unclear. V was cut by 4 bases and J by 8 bases, with 7 bases left in between. Germline CDR1 and CDR2: KGHDR and SFDVKD. The CDR3 contains 12 residues. The DNA for the CDR3 is TGTGCCACCAGTGACTTGGGCGAAAAACTGTTTTTT. Translating gives CATSDLGEKLFF.

This chain uses TRBV7-9 with TRBJ2-5; D unresolved. The V gene's germline CDR1 is SEHNR and CDR2 FQNEAQ (reference sequence). The length of the CDR3 is 13 residues. Trimming shortened V by 5 bases and J by 4 bases, and 11 bases separated the two germline ends. CDR3 sequence: CASSPARVETQYF. As DNA, the CDR3 is TGTGCCAGCAGCCCGGCCCGCGTAGAGACCCAGTACTTC.

The chain is built from TRBV20-1 and TRBJ2-1, with 8 bases matching TRBD2. The CDR3 has 14 residues. In germline, CDR1 is DFQATT, CDR2 SNEGSKA (reference sequence). J gave up 9 bases and V 3 bases, and 10 bases lay outside the gene matches. Written as DNA, the CDR3 is TGCAGTGCTAGCGCCAGCGGGAGTTACGGTGAGCAGTTCTTC. It yields the protein CSASASGSYGEQFF.

This chain connects TRBV10-3 to TRBJ2-7; TRBD1 or TRBD2 may be the D gene (5 bases each). The J call may not be correct, given that the DNA end is closer to TRBJ2-5. CDR1 ENHRY and CDR2 SYGVKD come from the germline V gene. The CDR3 extends over 17 amino acids. In DNA form, the CDR3 reads TGTGCCATCAGTGAGTCGGGATCTGGGGGAGCAACAGAGACCCAGTACTTC. This sequence encodes CAISESGSGGATETQYF.

This chain connects TRBV7-8 to TRBJ1-5; D gene ambiguous. Germline CDR1 is SGHVS and CDR2 is FQNEAQ. The germline V and J ends were trimmed by 5 bases and 6 bases, with 8 bases remaining between them. This CDR3 spans 12 amino acids. The CDR3: CASSRIGQPQHF. The CDR3 bases are TGTGCCAGCAGCCGGATTGGTCAGCCCCAGCATTTT.

This rearrangement joins TRBV5-4 to TRBJ2-3, with 10 bases that match TRBD1. The CDR3 contains 15 residues. Germline-derived CDR1 and CDR2 are SGHNT and YYREEE (reference sequence). The V and J ends lost 0 bases and 4 bases, in that order; junction bases with no gene match: 2. The CDR3 region has the DNA TGTGCCAGCAGCTTGGGGGACAGGGGAGCAGATACGCAGTATTTT. Amino acid sequence: CASSLGDRGADTQYF.